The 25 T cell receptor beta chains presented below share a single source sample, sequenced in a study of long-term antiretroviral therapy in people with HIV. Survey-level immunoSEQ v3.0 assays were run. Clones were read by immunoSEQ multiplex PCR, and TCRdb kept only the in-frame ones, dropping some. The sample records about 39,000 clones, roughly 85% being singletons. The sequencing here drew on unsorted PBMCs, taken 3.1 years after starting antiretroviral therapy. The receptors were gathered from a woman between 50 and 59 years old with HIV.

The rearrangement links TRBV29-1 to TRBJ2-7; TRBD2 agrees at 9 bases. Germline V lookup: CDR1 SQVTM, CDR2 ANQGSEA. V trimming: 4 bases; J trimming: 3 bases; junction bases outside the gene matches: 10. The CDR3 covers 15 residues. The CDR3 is CSVGLPLAGSYEQYF. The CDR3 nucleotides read TGCAGCGTTGGGCTACCGCTAGCGGGGAGCTACGAGCAGTACTTC.

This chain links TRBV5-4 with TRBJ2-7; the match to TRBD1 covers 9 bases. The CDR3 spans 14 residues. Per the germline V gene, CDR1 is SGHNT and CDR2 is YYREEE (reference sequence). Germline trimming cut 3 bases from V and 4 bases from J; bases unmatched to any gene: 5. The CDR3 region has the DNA TGTGCCAGCAGCTCCGGGACAGGGTCGTACGAGCAGTACTTC. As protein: CASSSGTGSYEQYF.

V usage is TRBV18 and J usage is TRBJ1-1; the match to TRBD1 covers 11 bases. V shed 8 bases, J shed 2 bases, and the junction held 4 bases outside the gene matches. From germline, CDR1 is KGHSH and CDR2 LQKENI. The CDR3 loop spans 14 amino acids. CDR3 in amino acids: CASRTGGFNTEAFF. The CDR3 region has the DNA TGTGCCAGCAGGACAGGGGGCTTCAACACTGAAGCTTTCTTT.

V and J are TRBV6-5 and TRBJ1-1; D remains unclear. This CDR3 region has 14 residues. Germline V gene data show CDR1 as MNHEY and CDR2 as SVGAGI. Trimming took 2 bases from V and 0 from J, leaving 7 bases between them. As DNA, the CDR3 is TGTGCCAGCAGTTACAGGGAGCTGAACACTGAAGCTTTCTTT. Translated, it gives CASSYRELNTEAFF.

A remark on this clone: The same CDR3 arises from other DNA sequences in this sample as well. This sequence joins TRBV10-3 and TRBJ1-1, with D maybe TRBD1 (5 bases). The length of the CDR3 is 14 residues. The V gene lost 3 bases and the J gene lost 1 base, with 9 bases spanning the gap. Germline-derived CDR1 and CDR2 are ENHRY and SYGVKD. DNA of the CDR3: TGTGCCATCAGTGAAGGGACGGCGAACACTGAAGCTTTCTTT. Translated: CAISEGTANTEAFF.

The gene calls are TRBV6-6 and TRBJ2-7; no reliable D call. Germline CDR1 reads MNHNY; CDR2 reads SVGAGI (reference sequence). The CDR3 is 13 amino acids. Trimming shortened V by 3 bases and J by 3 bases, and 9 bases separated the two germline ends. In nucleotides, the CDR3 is TGTGCCAGCAGTTATGACGAAAGCTACGAGCAGTACTTC. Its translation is CASSYDESYEQYF.

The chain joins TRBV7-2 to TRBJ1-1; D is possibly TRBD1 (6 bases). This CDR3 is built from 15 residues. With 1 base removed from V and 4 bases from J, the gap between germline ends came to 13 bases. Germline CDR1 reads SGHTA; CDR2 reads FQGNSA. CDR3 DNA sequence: TGTGCCAGCAGCTTAGGGTGGCTAGGGGGCACTGAAGCTTTCTTT. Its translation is CASSLGWLGGTEAFF.

The CDR3, as DNA: TGTGCCGGGCATAGTGGAGTATGTGGCTACACCTTC. Encoded protein: CAGHSGVCGYTF. The chain combines TRBV6-5 with TRBJ1-2; no clear D gene. V lost 11 bases to trimming and J lost 7 bases, with 17 bases between them. Germline assignment: CDR1 MNHEY and CDR2 SVGAGI. This CDR3 contains 12 residues.

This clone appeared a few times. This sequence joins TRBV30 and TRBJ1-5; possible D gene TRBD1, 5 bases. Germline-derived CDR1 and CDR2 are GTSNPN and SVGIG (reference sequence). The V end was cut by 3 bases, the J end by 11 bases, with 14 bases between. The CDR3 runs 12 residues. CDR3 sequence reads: CAWSSGSGAQHF. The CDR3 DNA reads TGTGCCTGGAGCTCAGGGTCCGGAGCCCAGCATTTT.

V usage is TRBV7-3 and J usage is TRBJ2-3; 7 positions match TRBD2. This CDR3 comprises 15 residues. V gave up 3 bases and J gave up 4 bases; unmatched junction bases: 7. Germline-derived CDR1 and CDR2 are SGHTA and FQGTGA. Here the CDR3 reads CASSLGSGAPDTQYF. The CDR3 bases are TGTGCCAGCAGCTTGGGCAGCGGGGCGCCAGATACGCAGTATTTT.

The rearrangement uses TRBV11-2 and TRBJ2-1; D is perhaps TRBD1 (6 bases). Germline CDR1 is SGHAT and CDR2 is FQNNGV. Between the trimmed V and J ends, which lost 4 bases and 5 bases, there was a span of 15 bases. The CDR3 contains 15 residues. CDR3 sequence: CASSSLLEGDNEQFF. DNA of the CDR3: TGTGCCAGCAGCTCTCTACTAGAGGGGGACAATGAGCAGTTCTTC.

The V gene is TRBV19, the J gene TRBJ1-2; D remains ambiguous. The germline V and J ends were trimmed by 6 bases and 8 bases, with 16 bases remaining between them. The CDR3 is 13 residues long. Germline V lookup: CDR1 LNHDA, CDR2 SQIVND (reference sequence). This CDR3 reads CASRRIGVGGYTF. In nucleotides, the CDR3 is TGTGCCAGTAGGAGAATCGGGGTAGGAGGCTACACCTTC.

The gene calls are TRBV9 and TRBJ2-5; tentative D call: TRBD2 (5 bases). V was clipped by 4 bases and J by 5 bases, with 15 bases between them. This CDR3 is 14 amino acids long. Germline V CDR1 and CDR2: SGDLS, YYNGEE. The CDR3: CASSPSRWEETQYF. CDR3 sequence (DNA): TGTGCCAGCAGCCCATCCCGGTGGGAGGAGACCCAGTACTTC. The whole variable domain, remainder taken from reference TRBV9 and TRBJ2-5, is DSGVTQTPKHLITATGQRVTLRCSPRSGDLSVYWYQQSLDQGLQFLIQYYNGEERAKGNILERFSAQQFPDLHSELNLSSLELGDSALYFCASSPSRWEETQYFGPGTRLLVL.

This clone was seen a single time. The CDR3 sequence: CSVGTPADTEAFF. The CDR3 nucleotides read TGCAGCGTCGGGACGCCGGCGGACACTGAAGCTTTCTTT. The chain couples TRBV29-1 to TRBJ1-1, with D perhaps matching TRBD1 (5 bases). Trimming removed 6 bases at V and 3 bases at J, with 14 bases between. This CDR3 contains 13 residues. Looked up from germline, CDR1 is SQVTM and CDR2 is ANQGSEA.

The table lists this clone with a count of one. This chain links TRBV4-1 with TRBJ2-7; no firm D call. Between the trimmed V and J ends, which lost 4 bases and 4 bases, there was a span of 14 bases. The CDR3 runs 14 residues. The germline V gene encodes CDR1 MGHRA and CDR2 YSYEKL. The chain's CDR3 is CASSPSPAYYEQYF. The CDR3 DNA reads TGCGCCAGCAGCCCTTCTCCAGCCTATTACGAGCAGTACTTC.

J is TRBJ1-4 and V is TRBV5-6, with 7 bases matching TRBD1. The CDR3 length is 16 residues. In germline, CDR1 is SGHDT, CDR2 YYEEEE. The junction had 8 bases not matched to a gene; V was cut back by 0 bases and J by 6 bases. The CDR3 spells CASSLGQGGGYEKLFF. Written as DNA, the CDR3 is TGTGCCAGCAGCTTGGGACAGGGCGGTGGCTATGAAAAACTGTTTTTT.

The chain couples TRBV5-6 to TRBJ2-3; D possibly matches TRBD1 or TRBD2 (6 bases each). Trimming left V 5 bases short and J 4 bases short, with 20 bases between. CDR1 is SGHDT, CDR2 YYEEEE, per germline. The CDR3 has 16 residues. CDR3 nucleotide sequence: TGTGCCAGCAGGGCGTTAGGGGGGTTTTCGGCAGATACGCAGTATTTT. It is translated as CASRALGGFSADTQYF. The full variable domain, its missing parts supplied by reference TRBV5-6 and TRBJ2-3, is DAGVTQSPTHLIKTRGQQVTLRCSPKSGHDTVSWYQQALGQGPQFIFQYYEEEERQRGNFPDRFSGHQFPNYSSELNVNALLLGDSALYLCASRALGGFSADTQYFGPGTRLTVL.

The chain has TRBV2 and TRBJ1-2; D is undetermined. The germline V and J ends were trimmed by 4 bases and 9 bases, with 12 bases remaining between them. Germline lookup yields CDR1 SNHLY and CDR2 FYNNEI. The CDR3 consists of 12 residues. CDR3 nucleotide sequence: TGTGCCAGCAGTGGACAATCTGGGAGCTACACCTTC. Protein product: CASSGQSGSYTF.

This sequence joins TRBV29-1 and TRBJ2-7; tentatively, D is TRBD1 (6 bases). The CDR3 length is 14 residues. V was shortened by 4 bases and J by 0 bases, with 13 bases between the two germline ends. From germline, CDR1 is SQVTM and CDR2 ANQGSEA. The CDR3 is CSVGRSRGSYEQYF. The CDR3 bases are TGCAGCGTTGGACGATCCAGGGGCTCCTACGAGCAGTACTTC.

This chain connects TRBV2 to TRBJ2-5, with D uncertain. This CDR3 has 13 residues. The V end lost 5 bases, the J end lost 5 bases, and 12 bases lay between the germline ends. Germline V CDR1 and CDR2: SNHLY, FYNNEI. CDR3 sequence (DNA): TGTGCCAGCAGTTTAGAGTTTGGGGAGACCCAGTACTTC. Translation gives CASSLEFGETQYF. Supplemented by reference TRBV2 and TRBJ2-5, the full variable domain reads EPEVTQTPSHQVTQMGQEVILRCVPISNHLYFYWYRQILGQKVEFLVSFYNNEISEKSEIFDDQFSVERPDGSNFTLKIRSTKLEDSAMYFCASSLEFGETQYFGPGTRLLVL.

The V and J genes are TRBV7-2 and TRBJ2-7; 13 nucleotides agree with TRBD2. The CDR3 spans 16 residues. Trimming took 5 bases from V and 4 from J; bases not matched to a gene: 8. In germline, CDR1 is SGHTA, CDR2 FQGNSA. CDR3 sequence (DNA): TGTGCCAGCAGCCGAGGCTTGACTAGCGGGGGGTACGAGCAGTACTTC. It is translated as CASSRGLTSGGYEQYF.

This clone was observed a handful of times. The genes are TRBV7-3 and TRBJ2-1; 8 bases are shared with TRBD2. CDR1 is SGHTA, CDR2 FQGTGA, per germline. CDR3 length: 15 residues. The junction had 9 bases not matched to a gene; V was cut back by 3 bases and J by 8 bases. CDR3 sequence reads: CASSLRVAGLDEQFF. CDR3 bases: TGTGCCAGCAGCTTGCGGGTAGCGGGGTTGGATGAGCAGTTCTTC.

The CDR3 loop is CASSLSTVAKNIQYF. In DNA, the CDR3 is TGTGCCAGCAGTCTCTCTACAGTAGCCAAAAACATTCAGTACTTC. The genes are TRBV27 and TRBJ2-4; no clear D. Germline V gene sequence: CDR1 MNHEY, CDR2 SMNVEV (reference sequence). This CDR3 is built from 15 residues. The V and J ends lost 5 bases and 0 bases respectively, with 11 bases between them.

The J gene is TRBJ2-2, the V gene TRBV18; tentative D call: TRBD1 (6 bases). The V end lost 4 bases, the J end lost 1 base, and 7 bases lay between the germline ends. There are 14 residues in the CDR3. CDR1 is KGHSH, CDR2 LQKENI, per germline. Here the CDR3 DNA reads TGTGCCAGCTCACAGACAGGGAACACCGGGGAGCTGTTTTTT. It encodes CASSQTGNTGELFF.

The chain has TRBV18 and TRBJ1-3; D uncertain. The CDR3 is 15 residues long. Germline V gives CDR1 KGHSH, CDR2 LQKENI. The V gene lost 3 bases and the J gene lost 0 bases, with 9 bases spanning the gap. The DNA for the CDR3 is TGTGCCAGCTCACCGGCAATCAGCTCTGGAAACACCATATATTTT. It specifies CASSPAISSGNTIYF.